The source of this T cell receptor beta chain is a study of spatial heterogeneity in lung cancer. At least ten counts were recorded for this clonotype. One entry per CDR3 protein, called by TCRdb with MiXCR from the 5' RACE reads. Of tens of thousands of distinct CDR3 sequences listed, less than 5.5% are singletons. Time point reported: sample taken at primary tumor resection. Extraction of whole RNA from tumor, nontumor lung or frozen PBMC preceded unsorted sequencing. Trimming pared 2 bases from V and 7 bases from J, leaving 18 bases between. Germline V gene data show CDR1 as MNHEY and CDR2 as SMNVEV (reference sequence). CDR3 length equals 15 residues.

This chain uses TRBV27 with TRBJ2-7, with a weak D call TRBD1 (6 bases). The origin of this receptor is a female donor with early-stage non-small cell lung cancer. The sample was PBMCs, taken at surgery. In DNA form, the CDR3 reads TGTGCCAGCAGTTTAGACACAGGGCAGATTGAGGAGCAGTACTTC. Its protein is CASSLDTGQIEEQYF.